Listed below are T cell receptor beta chains from one sample, sequenced in a study of OX40 agonist ivuxolimab in advanced cancers. Data came from immunoSEQ multiplex PCR; TCRdb stores just in-frame clones and leaves some out. The sample carries about 78,000 clones, 92% recorded once. Sequenced material: CD4+ or CD8+ T cells sorted from blood, taken in a trial of the OX40 agonist ivuxolimab. These TCRs come from an adult with an advanced solid tumor such as melanoma, head and neck, liver or kidney cancer. Both conserved end residues are part of each CDR3. D genes are given only for firm matches. Clone size, where shown, is once, few, many, or a class for clones that have expanded.

TRBV30	TRBJ1-1	14	.	.	CAWSVRTVNTEAFF	TGTGCCTGGAGTGTTCGCACAGTGAACACTGAAGCTTTCTTT
TRBV5-5	TRBJ2-5	13	TRBD2	few	CASSGSGGETQYF	TGTGCCAGCAGCGGGAGCGGGGGAGAGACCCAGTACTTC
TRBV14	TRBJ1-1	15	.	.	CASSQGRGLDTEAFF	TGTGCCAGCAGCCAAGGTCGGGGTTTGGACACTGAAGCTTTCTTT
TRBV29-1	TRBJ1-2	14	.	.	CSVEVSGGAGDYTF	TGCAGCGTTGAAGTCTCAGGTGGGGCGGGTGACTACACCTTC
TRBV15	TRBJ1-5	13	.	once	CATSRISNQPQHF	TGTGCCACCAGCAGGATCAGTAATCAGCCCCAGCATTTT
TRBV19	TRBJ1-5	15	.	.	CASSITGPSNQPQHF	TGTGCCAGTAGTATAACCGGGCCAAGCAATCAGCCCCAGCATTTT
TRBV19	TRBJ1-1	13	TRBD1	once	CATVNRGWTEAFF	TGTGCCACCGTCAACAGGGGATGGACTGAAGCTTTCTTT
TRBV2	TRBJ1-2	14	.	few	CASKEYTGSGGYTF	TGTGCCAGCAAAGAGTATACAGGGAGTGGTGGCTACACCTTC
TRBV19	TRBJ1-2	14	.	once	CASSIKDASYGYTF	TGTGCCAGTAGTATAAAGGACGCCTCCTATGGCTACACCTTC
TRBV7-8	TRBJ1-1	14	.	.	CASSLFPIISEAFF	TGTGCCAGCAGCTTATTCCCCATCATCAGTGAAGCTTTCTTT
TRBV29-1	TRBJ1-2	13	TRBD1	.	CSTGQGANYGYTF	TGCTCGACGGGGCAGGGGGCAAACTATGGCTACACCTTC
TRBV11-3	TRBJ2-7	16	.	.	CASSLGTLGGGDEQYF	TGTGCCAGCAGCTTAGGCACCCTAGGAGGGGGAGACGAGCAGTACTTC
TRBV4-1	TRBJ1-6	14	.	.	CASSQGQLNSPLHF	TGCGCCAGCAGCCAAGGGCAGCTCAATTCACCCCTCCACTTT
TRBV23-1	TRBJ1-1	15	.	.	CASSHPGGMNTEAFF	TGCGCCAGCAGTCACCCGGGGGGTATGAACACTGAAGCTTTCTTT
TRBV4-2	TRBJ2-5	16	TRBD2	.	CASSPGLAGVQETQYF	TGTGCCAGCAGCCCGGGACTAGCGGGGGTGCAAGAGACCCAGTACTTC
TRBV5-1	TRBJ2-7	14	.	.	CASSLRTEAYEQYF	TGCGCCAGCAGCTTGAGGACTGAGGCCTACGAGCAGTACTTC
TRBV6-5	TRBJ2-7	14	TRBD1	.	CASSPWDRGGEQYF	TGTGCCAGCTCTCCCTGGGACAGGGGAGGGGAGCAGTACTTC
TRBV5-1	TRBJ2-7	14	TRBD1	.	CASSLDRGRDEQYF	TGCGCCAGCAGCTTAGACAGGGGGCGAGACGAGCAGTACTTC
TRBV28	TRBJ1-2	13	TRBD1	.	CASSWGQGPGYTF	TGTGCCAGCAGTTGGGGACAGGGCCCTGGCTACACCTTC
TRBV2	TRBJ1-5	12	.	.	CASNGMGGLQHF	TGTGCCAGCAACGGGATGGGGGGGCTCCAGCATTTT
TRBV5-1	TRBJ2-5	14	.	.	CASSLGTGAETQYF	TGCGCCAGCAGCTTGGGAACGGGAGCAGAGACCCAGTACTTC
TRBV18	TRBJ2-3	14	.	.	CASSPPGGRDTQYF	TGTGCCAGCTCACCACCGGGGGGCCGGGATACGCAGTATTTT
TRBV4-1	TRBJ1-3	14	.	.	CASSQVFSGNTIYF	TGCGCCAGCAGCCAAGTTTTCTCTGGAAACACCATATATTTT
TRBV4-2	TRBJ2-1	16	TRBD2	.	CASSQDEAGGNNEQFF	TGTGCCAGCAGCCAAGACGAAGCGGGGGGTAACAATGAGCAGTTCTTC